These 21 T cell receptor beta chains came from one sample sequenced in a study of cytomegalovirus exposure and HLA in healthy donors. Vbeta (60) and Jbeta (13) primers were used in the PCR. Method: immunoSEQ multiplex PCR; TCRdb's copy keeps in-frame clones and lacks some. The table has some 92,000 clones, about 81% seen once. Material for sequencing was PBMCs. The receptors derive from a man younger than 35 in good health and CMV-seropositive.

In its sample, this clone was seen a few times. The rearrangement uses TRBV9 and TRBJ2-4, with D unresolved. The germline CDR1 and CDR2 sequences are SGDLS and YYNGEE. The CDR3 spans 15 residues. The V gene lost 3 bases and the J gene lost 1 base, with 11 bases spanning the gap. The CDR3 sequence: CASSAYGSAKNIQYF. The CDR3 DNA reads as TGTGCCAGCAGCGCTTATGGTAGTGCCAAAAACATTCAGTACTTC.

The chain has TRBV11-2 and TRBJ2-7; D ambiguous. Trimming left V 5 bases short and J 3 bases short, with 14 bases between. Germline assignment: CDR1 SGHAT and CDR2 FQNNGV. The CDR3 is 14 amino acids. CDR3 loop: CASSVQLQNYEQYF. The CDR3 bases are TGTGCCAGCAGCGTTCAGCTACAGAACTACGAGCAGTACTTC.

This chain joins TRBV5-4 and TRBJ1-6; D uncertain. The V end lost 1 base, the J end lost 8 bases, and 13 bases lay between the germline ends. The CDR3 consists of 15 residues. From germline, CDR1 is SGHNT and CDR2 YYREEE (reference sequence). CDR3 protein: CASSLNSAVDSPLHF. CDR3 sequence (DNA): TGTGCCAGCAGCTTGAATTCGGCGGTGGATTCACCCCTCCACTTT.

The chain recombines TRBV7-6 with TRBJ2-3, with 8 bases identical to TRBD2. J gave up 7 bases and V 5 bases, and 14 bases lay outside the gene matches. The CDR3 spans 16 residues. Germline assignment: CDR1 SGHVS and CDR2 FNYEAQ. CDR3 region: CASSISGGGRTNTQYF. The DNA for the CDR3 is TGTGCCAGCAGCATATCGGGCGGGGGGCGGACGAATACGCAGTATTTT.

The J gene is TRBJ2-3, the V gene TRBV9; 8 nucleotides line up with TRBD1. The germline V gene has CDR1 SGDLS and CDR2 YYNGEE. The CDR3 is 15 residues long. V trimming: 2 bases; J trimming: 2 bases; junction bases outside the gene matches: 4. CDR3 residues: CASSVRTGTTDTQYF. As DNA, the CDR3 is TGTGCCAGCAGCGTCCGGACAGGGACCACAGATACGCAGTATTTT.

The V call is TRBV10-3, the J call TRBJ1-5; D call uncertain. The V gene lost 4 bases and the J gene lost 2 bases, with 9 bases spanning the gap. The CDR3 runs to 14 residues. Germline CDR1 is ENHRY and CDR2 is SYGVKD. In nucleotides, the CDR3 is TGTGCCATCAGTGTGGGCAGAGGCAATCAGCCCCAGCATTTT. Its protein product is CAISVGRGNQPQHF.

V is TRBV28 and J is TRBJ2-5; D remains unclear. This CDR3 is 11 amino acids long. The germline V gene encodes CDR1 MDHEN and CDR2 SYDVKM. Trimming pared 8 bases from V and 5 bases from J, leaving 9 bases between. CDR3 coding DNA: TGTGCCAGCTGTTCCCCGGAGACCCAGTACTTC. Protein product: CASCSPETQYF.

In its sample, this clone was seen a few times. V gene TRBV2 combines with J gene TRBJ2-1; D might be TRBD2 (5 bases). The CDR3 has 15 residues. The V end was cut by 7 bases, the J end by 7 bases, with 20 bases between. Germline loops: CDR1 SNHLY, CDR2 FYNNEI. The CDR3 nucleotides read TGTGCCAGCATAAAAGACGGAGCGGTTTCGAATGAGCAGTTCTTC. Its protein product is CASIKDGAVSNEQFF.

This clone has just one count. The genes are TRBV30 and TRBJ2-7, with D unresolved. CDR3 length: 12 amino acids. The V end lost 1 base, the J end lost 11 bases, and 15 bases lay between the germline ends. Germline CDR1 GTSNPN, CDR2 SVGIG (reference sequence). The CDR3 loop is CAWSDFQELKYF. The CDR3, as DNA: TGTGCCTGGAGTGATTTCCAGGAACTGAAGTACTTC.

This clone was counted between two and nine times. This chain links TRBV28 with TRBJ1-5; D is possibly TRBD1 (5 bases). CDR1 is MDHEN, CDR2 SYDVKM, per germline. The V gene lost 6 bases and the J gene lost 5 bases, with 20 bases spanning the gap. This CDR3 region has 16 residues. The CDR3 sequence: CASRDSVREGYQPQHF. The DNA for the CDR3 is TGTGCCAGCAGGGACTCAGTCAGGGAGGGCTATCAGCCCCAGCATTTT.

V usage is TRBV29-1 and J usage is TRBJ1-1; the match to TRBD1 covers 8 bases. This CDR3 contains 12 residues. Germline CDR1 and CDR2: SQVTM and ANQGSEA. The ends lost 5 bases at V and 4 bases at J; junction bases unmatched: 3. CDR3 protein: CSVQGASTEAFF. The CDR3 DNA reads as TGCAGCGTTCAGGGGGCAAGCACTGAAGCTTTCTTT.

The chain is built from TRBV10-2 and TRBJ1-3, with 8 bases fitting TRBD1. The CDR3 extends over 18 amino acids. Germline loops: CDR1 WSHSY, CDR2 SAAADI. V lost 3 bases to trimming and J lost 8 bases; unmatched junction nucleotides: 18. The CDR3 here is CASSDISSGQGGVDTIYF. The CDR3 DNA follows: TGCGCCAGCAGTGATATCAGCTCCGGACAGGGAGGAGTAGACACCATATATTTT.

The rearrangement joins TRBV9 to TRBJ1-1; D is possibly TRBD1 (5 bases). The CDR3 loop spans 13 amino acids. V was clipped by 8 bases and J by 0 bases, with 11 bases between them. CDR1 SGDLS and CDR2 YYNGEE come from the germline V gene. CDR3: CASSQALNTEAFF. The CDR3 nucleotides read TGTGCCAGTTCACAGGCTTTGAACACTGAAGCTTTCTTT.

The J gene is TRBJ2-2, the V gene TRBV2, with 7 nucleotides matching TRBD2. The CDR3 has 14 residues. J lost 0 bases, V lost 8 bases, and 3 bases had no gene match. CDR1 is SNHLY, CDR2 FYNNEI, per germline. CDR3 region: CASGGLSNTGELFF. The CDR3 DNA follows: TGTGCCAGCGGGGGACTATCGAACACCGGGGAGCTGTTTTTT.

This clone was counted only a few times. The gene calls are TRBV30 and TRBJ1-2; D uncertain. This CDR3 has 15 residues. Trimming pared 0 bases from V and 2 bases from J, leaving 13 bases between. Germline V gene data show CDR1 as GTSNPN and CDR2 as SVGIG (reference sequence). This CDR3 is CAWSVHSRLNYGYTF. Written as DNA, the CDR3 is TGTGCCTGGAGTGTACACAGCCGTTTGAACTATGGCTACACCTTC.

The chain links TRBV5-4 to TRBJ1-2, with 10 nucleotides matching TRBD1. Germline trimming cut 4 bases from V and 5 bases from J; bases unmatched to any gene: 5. Looked up from germline, CDR1 is SGHNT and CDR2 is YYREEE (reference sequence). This CDR3 has 14 amino acids. The CDR3 sequence: CASSGGQGRYGYTF. CDR3 in DNA: TGTGCCAGCAGCGGGGGACAGGGGCGGTATGGCTACACCTTC.

Points on this clone: At one end the junction does not follow the germline gene, possibly because of a read error. The chain has TRBV10-3 and TRBJ1-5; D not certain. The CDR3 extends over 14 amino acids. Germline CDR1 is ENHRY and CDR2 is SYGVKD. The CDR3 sequence is CAVSDDTRGQPQHF. CDR3 nucleotide sequence: TGTGCCGTCAGTGATGACACTCGGGGTCAGCCCCAGCATTTT.

This sequence joins TRBV25-1 and TRBJ2-3; 8 nucleotides line up with TRBD1. V was clipped by 4 bases and J by 4 bases; unmatched bases: 4. The germline V gene has CDR1 MGHDK and CDR2 SYGVNS. This CDR3 is 14 amino acids long. CDR3 sequence (DNA): TGTGCCAGCAGTGTTGCAGGGGGCGCAGATACGCAGTATTTT. It is translated as CASSVAGGADTQYF.

This sequence joins TRBV27 and TRBJ2-5; 9 bases align to TRBD1. With V trimmed by 5 bases and J by 4 bases, 8 bases remained unmatched. The CDR3 is 15 amino acids. Germline V gives CDR1 MNHEY, CDR2 SMNVEV (reference sequence). Written as DNA, the CDR3 is TGTGCCAGCAGTAAGCGACAGGGGGTCCGAGAGACCCAGTACTTC. Its translation: CASSKRQGVRETQYF.

This rearrangement joins TRBV4-1 to TRBJ2-7; 9 nucleotides align to TRBD1. Germline CDR1 MGHRA, CDR2 YSYEKL. Trimming cost V 4 bases and J 1 base; bases outside gene matches: 5. The CDR3 is 15 residues long. CDR3 region: CASSRTGTGSYEQYF. As DNA, the CDR3 is TGCGCCAGCAGCCGAACCGGGACAGGGTCCTACGAGCAGTACTTC.

The genes are TRBV18 and TRBJ2-7; no clear D. The CDR3 sequence is 14 residues long. V was trimmed by 2 bases and J by 7 bases, leaving 15 bases between them. Germline V lookup: CDR1 KGHSH, CDR2 LQKENI. The CDR3 reads CASSPGPGVWEQYF. The CDR3 bases are TGTGCCAGCTCACCAGGGCCCGGTGTTTGGGAGCAGTACTTC.